Listed below are T cell receptor beta chains from one sample, sequenced in a study of T cells in localized non-small cell lung cancer. Produced via immunoSEQ multiplex PCR; TCRdb's table is partial and in-frame only. The sample consists of roughly 40,000 clones, 81% of them appearing once. Specimen: peripheral blood mononuclear cells, collected before any cancer treatment. These receptors were collected from a male donor at least 60 years old with stage II lung adenocarcinoma. The CDR3 runs from the conserved cysteine through the conserved F or W. A D gene is named only where the DNA matches it firmly. Part of the rows lack a size; the others show once, few, many or a class for expanded clones.

v_gene	j_gene	d_gene	abundance	CDR3nt	CDR3aa
TRBV18	TRBJ2-3	NA	once	TGTGCCAGCTCACCTATACCGATGCTTCCGGGACTTAGCACAGATACGCAGTATTTT	CASSPIPMLPGLSTDTQYF
TRBV9	TRBJ2-7	TRBD2	once	TGTGCCAGCAGCGTAGGAGGACTAGCGGGAGGCGAGCAGTACTTC	CASSVGGLAGGEQYF
TRBV18	TRBJ2-3	NA	NA	TGTGCCAGCTCACCACCTCCCAGCACAGATACGCAGTATTTT	CASSPPPSTDTQYF
TRBV19	TRBJ2-7	NA	NA	TGTGCCAGTAGTATGAAGGCTATGGGCTACGAGCAGTACTTC	CASSMKAMGYEQYF
TRBV18	TRBJ2-7	NA	NA	TGTGCCAGCTCAAATACAGAAAACTCCTACGAGCAGTACTTC	CASSNTENSYEQYF
TRBV7-2	TRBJ1-4	NA	few	TGTGCCAGCAGCTTAGGGGGGACGGAGGAGGAAAAACTGTTTTTT	CASSLGGTEEEKLFF
TRBV4-1	TRBJ2-1	TRBD1	NA	TGCGCCAGCAGCCAAACTCAGGGACAGGCTTGGGGCTATGAGCAGTTCTTC	CASSQTQGQAWGYEQFF
TRBV10-3	TRBJ2-5	NA	NA	TGTGCCATCAGCTTGACAGGGAGGGGAGAGACCCAGTACTTC	CAISLTGRGETQYF
TRBV5-6	TRBJ1-2	NA	NA	TGTGCCAGCAACGTAATGGCACAGGTCGGGCCCTATGGCTACACCTTC	CASNVMAQVGPYGYTF
TRBV19	TRBJ2-7	NA	NA	TGTGCCAGTAAGGCCAGGGCAGGGGGGACCTACGAGCAGTACTTC	CASKARAGGTYEQYF
TRBV28	TRBJ1-1	TRBD1	NA	TGTGCCAGCAGTCTCGCCGGGACAGGGTACACTGAAGCTTTCTTT	CASSLAGTGYTEAFF
TRBV9	TRBJ2-7	TRBD2	NA	TGTGCCAGCAGCGTAGGGGGACTAGCGGGTTCCTACGAGCAGTACTTC	CASSVGGLAGSYEQYF
TRBV14	TRBJ1-2	TRBD1	NA	TGTGCCAGCAGCCCACCTAGGGACAGGGACTATGGCTACACCTTC	CASSPPRDRDYGYTF
TRBV10-3	TRBJ1-1	NA	NA	TGTGCCACCCGTACTAGGGGTGGGTCCAACACTGAAGCTTTCTTT	CATRTRGGSNTEAFF
TRBV6-4	TRBJ1-3	NA	NA	TGTGCCAGTACAGCGTACTCTGGAAACACCATATATTTT	CASTAYSGNTIYF
TRBV27	TRBJ2-3	TRBD2	NA	TGTGCCAGCAGTCAAGGGACTAGCGGGAGTTGGGGCACAGATACGCAGTATTTT	CASSQGTSGSWGTDTQYF
TRBV9	TRBJ1-1	NA	NA	TGTGCCAGCAGCGCTCCCGGGGCCCAAGGGACTGAAGCTTTCTTT	CASSAPGAQGTEAFF
TRBV9	TRBJ1-2	TRBD1	NA	TGTGCCAGCAGCCCCACTGGGACAGCTTCTAACTATGGCTACACCTTC	CASSPTGTASNYGYTF
TRBV18	TRBJ1-1	NA	NA	TGTGCCAGCTCACCTAAGTGGGGCACTGAAGCTTTCTTT	CASSPKWGTEAFF